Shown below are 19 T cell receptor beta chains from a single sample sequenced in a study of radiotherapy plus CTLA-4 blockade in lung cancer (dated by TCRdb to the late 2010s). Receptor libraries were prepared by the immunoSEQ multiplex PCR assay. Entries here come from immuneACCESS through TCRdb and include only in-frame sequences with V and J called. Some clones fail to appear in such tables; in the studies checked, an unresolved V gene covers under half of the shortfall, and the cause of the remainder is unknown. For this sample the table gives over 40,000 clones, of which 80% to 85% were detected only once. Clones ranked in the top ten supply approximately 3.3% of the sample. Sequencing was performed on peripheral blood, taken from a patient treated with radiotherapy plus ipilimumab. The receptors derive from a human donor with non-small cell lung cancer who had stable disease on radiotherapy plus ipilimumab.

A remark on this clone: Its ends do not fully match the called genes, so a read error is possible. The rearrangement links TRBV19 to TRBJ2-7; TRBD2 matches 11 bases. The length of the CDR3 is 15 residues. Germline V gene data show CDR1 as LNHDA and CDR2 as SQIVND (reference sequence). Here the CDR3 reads CAGSIATSGTYEQYF. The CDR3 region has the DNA TGTGCCGGTAGTATAGCGACTAGCGGGACCTACGAGCAGTACTTC.

The CDR3 region has the DNA TGTGCCTGGGAAACCGACAGGGGGGGGACTGAAGCTTTCTTT. Protein sequence: CAWETDRGGTEAFF. The rearrangement uses TRBV30 and TRBJ1-1, with 9 bases fitting TRBD1. V lost 5 bases, J lost 5 bases, and 9 bases stayed unmatched. The CDR3 is made up of 14 amino acids. Looked up from germline, CDR1 is GTSNPN and CDR2 is SVGIG (reference sequence).

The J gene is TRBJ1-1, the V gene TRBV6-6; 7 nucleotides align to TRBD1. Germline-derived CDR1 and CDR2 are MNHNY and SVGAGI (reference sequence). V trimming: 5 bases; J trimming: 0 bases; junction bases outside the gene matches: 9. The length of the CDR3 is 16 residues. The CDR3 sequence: CASSGPGQWMNTEAFF. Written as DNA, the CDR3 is TGTGCCAGCAGTGGACCGGGACAGTGGATGAACACTGAAGCTTTCTTT.

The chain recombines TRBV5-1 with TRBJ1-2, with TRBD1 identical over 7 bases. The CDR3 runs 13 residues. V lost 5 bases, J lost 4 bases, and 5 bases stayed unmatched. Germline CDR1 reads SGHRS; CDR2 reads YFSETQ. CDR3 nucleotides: TGCGCCAGCAGGGGGGACAGTTCCTATGGCTACACCTTC. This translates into CASRGDSSYGYTF.

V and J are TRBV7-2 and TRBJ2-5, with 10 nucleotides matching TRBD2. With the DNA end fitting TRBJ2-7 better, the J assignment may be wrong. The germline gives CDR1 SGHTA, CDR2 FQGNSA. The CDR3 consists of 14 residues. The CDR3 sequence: CASSLKLAGSEQYF. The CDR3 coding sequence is TGTGCCAGCAGCTTAAAACTAGCGGGAAGCGAGCAGTACTTC.

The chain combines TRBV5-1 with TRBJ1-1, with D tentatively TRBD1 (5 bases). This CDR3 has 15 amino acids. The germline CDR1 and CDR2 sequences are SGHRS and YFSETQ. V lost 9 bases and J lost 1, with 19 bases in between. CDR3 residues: CATQRRGRENTEAFF. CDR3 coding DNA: TGCGCCACCCAAAGGAGGGGCAGGGAGAACACTGAAGCTTTCTTT.

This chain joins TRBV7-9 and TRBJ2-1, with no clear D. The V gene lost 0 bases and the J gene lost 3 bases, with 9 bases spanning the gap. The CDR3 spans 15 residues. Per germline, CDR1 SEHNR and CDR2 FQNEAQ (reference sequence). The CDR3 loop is CASSLARFGYNEQFF. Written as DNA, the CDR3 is TGTGCCAGCAGCTTAGCCCGGTTCGGCTACAATGAGCAGTTCTTC. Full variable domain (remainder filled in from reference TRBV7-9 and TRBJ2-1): DTGVSQNPRHKITKRGQNVTFRCDPISEHNRLYWYRQTLGQGPEFLTYFQNEAQLEKSRLLSDRFSAERPKGSFSTLEIQRTEQGDSAMYLCASSLARFGYNEQFFGPGTRLTVL.

The CDR3 reads CASKFHVNTEAFF. CDR3 nucleotides: TGTGCCAGCAAATTCCATGTTAACACTGAAGCTTTCTTT. The J gene is TRBJ1-1, the V gene TRBV25-1, with D hard to call. The germline V and J ends were trimmed by 7 bases and 2 bases, with 11 bases remaining between them. This CDR3 has 13 amino acids. CDR1 and CDR2 (germline): MGHDK, SYGVNS.

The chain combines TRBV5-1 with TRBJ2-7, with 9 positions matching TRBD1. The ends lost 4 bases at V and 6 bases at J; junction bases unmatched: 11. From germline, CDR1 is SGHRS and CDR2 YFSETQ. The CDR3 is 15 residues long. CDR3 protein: CASSPRTGALVEQYF. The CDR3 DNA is TGCGCCAGCAGCCCCCGGACAGGGGCGTTGGTCGAGCAGTACTTC.

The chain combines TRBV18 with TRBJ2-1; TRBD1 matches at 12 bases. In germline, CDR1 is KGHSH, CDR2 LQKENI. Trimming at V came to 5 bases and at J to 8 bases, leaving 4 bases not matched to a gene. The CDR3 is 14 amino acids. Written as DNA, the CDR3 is TGTGCCAGCTCATCCGGGACAGGGGGCTATGAGCAGTTCTTC. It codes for CASSSGTGGYEQFF. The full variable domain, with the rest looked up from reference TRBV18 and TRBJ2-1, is NAGVMQNPRHLVRRRGQEARLRCSPMKGHSHVYWYRQLPEEGLKFMVYLQKENIIDESGMPKERFSAEFPKEGPSILRIQQVVRGDSAAYFCASSSGTGGYEQFFGPGTRLTVL.

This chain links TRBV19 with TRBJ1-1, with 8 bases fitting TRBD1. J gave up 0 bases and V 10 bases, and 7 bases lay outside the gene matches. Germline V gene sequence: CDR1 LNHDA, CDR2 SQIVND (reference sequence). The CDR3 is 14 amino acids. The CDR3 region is CATRTGRMNTEAFF. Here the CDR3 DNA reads TGTGCCACCAGGACAGGGAGGATGAACACTGAAGCTTTCTTT.

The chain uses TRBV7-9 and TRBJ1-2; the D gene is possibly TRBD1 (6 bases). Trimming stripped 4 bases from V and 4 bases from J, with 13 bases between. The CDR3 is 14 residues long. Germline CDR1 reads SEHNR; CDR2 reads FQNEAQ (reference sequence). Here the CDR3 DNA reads TGTGCCAGCAGCTCTTCCGACAGGCCCTATGGCTACACCTTC. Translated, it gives CASSSSDRPYGYTF.

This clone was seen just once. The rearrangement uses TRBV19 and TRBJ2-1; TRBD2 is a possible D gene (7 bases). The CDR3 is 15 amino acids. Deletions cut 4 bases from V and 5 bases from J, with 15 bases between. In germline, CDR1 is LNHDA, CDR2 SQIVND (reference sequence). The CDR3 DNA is TGTGCCAGTAGTAATGGGGGGGCGGACAACAATGAGCAGTTCTTC. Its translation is CASSNGGADNNEQFF.

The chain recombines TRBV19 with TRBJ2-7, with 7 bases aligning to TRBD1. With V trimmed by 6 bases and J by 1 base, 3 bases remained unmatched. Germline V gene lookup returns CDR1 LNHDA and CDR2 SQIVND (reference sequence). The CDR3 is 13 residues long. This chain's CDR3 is CASRAGGSYEQYF. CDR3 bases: TGTGCCAGTAGGGCAGGGGGATCCTACGAGCAGTACTTC.

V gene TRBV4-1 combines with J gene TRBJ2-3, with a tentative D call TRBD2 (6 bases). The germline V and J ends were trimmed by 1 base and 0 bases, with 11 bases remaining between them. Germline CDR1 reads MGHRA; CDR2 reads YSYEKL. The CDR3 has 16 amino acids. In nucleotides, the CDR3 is TGCGCCAGCAGCCAAGTAGTAGCGGTAAGCACAGATACGCAGTATTTT. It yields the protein CASSQVVAVSTDTQYF.

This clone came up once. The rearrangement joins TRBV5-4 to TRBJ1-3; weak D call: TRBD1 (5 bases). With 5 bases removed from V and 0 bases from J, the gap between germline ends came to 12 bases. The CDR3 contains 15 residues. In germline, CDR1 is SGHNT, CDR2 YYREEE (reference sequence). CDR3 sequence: CASSSQAISGNTIYF. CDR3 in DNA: TGTGCCAGCAGTTCACAGGCGATCTCTGGAAACACCATATATTTT.

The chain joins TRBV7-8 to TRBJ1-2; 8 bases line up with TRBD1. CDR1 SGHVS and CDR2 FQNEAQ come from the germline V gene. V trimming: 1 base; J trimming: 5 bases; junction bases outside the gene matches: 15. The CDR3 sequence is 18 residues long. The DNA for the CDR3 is TGTGCCAGCAGCTTAGTTGAAGCCTCCGGGACAGGAAAGTATGGCTACACCTTC. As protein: CASSLVEASGTGKYGYTF.

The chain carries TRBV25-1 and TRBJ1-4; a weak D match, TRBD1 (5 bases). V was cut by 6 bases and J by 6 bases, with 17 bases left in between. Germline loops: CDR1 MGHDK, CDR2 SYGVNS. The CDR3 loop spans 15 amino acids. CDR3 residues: CASRGGRGGDEKLFF. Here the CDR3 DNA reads TGTGCCAGCAGGGGGGGTCGGGGGGGAGATGAAAAACTGTTTTTT.

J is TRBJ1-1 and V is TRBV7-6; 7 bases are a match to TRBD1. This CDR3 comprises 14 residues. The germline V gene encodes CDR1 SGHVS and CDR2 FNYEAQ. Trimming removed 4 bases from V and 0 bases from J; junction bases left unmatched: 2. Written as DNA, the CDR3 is TGTGCCAGCAGCTCACAGGGGCTGAACACTGAAGCTTTCTTT. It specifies CASSSQGLNTEAFF. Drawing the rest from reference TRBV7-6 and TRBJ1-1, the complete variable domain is GAGVSQSPRYKVTKRGQDVALRCDPISGHVSLYWYRQALGQGPEFLTYFNYEAQQDKSGLPNDRFSAERPEGSISTLTIQRTEQRDSAMYRCASSSQGLNTEAFFGQGTRLTVV.